This TCR beta chain was found in a study of shared clonotypes between healthy human individuals. Assay: immunoSEQ multiplex PCR; the TCRdb copy retains only in-frame clones and omits some. Seen here are hundreds of thousands of clones, around two thirds observed once, and the top ten hold less than 2%. This clone showed up just once. The antigen remains unidentified. Overall study results and limits: Relative to memory subsets, naive subsets generally showed larger estimated richness. Donors were few, which limited the genetic and exposure-history diversity represented.

All participating donors were Caucasian adults from Nashville, Tennessee. This CDR3 region has 13 residues. Trimming shortened V by 2 bases and J by 7 bases, and 11 bases separated the two germline ends. Germline CDR1 SGHVS, CDR2 FQNEAQ. Sequencing input: memory CD4+ T cells sorted from blood. Subset described: CD45RA-negative fraction. The V and J genes are TRBV7-8 and TRBJ1-1, with unresolved D. The TCR originated in a woman aged 25-40 years in good health. The CDR3 DNA reads as TGTGCCAGCAGCTTAAGGAGGGATGGTGAAGCTTTCTTT. Residues: CASSLRRDGEAFF.